This TCR beta chain was identified in a study of blood T cell repertoires in COVID-19. Germline values: CDR1 SGHDN, CDR2 FVKESK. With 7 bases removed from V and 1 base from J, the gap between germline ends came to 16 bases. This CDR3 comprises 15 residues. The assay was immunoSEQ multiplex PCR, and TCRdb's table has in-frame clones only and misses some. The table has 200,000 to 250,000 clones, around nine tenths seen once; the top ten hold 15% to 20%. The sample consisted of peripheral blood. This TCR was recovered from a man in his forties or fifties with COVID-19, enrolled during active disease. The V and J genes are TRBV14 and TRBJ2-5; perhaps TRBD2 as D (7 bases). This CDR3 reads CASTLGGLPQETQYF. The DNA of the CDR3 is TGTGCCAGCACACTAGGGGGACTACCCCAAGAGACCCAGTACTTC.